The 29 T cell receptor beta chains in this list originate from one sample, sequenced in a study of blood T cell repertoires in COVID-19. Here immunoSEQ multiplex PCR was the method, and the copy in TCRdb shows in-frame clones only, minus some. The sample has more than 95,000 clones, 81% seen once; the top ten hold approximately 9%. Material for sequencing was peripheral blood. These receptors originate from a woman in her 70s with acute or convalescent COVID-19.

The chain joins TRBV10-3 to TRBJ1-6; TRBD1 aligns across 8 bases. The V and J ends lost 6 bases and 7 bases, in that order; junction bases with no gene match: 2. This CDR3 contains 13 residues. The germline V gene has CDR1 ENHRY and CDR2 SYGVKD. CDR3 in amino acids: CAISRGQNSPLHF. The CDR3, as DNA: TGTGCCATCAGCAGGGGGCAGAATTCACCCCTCCACTTT.

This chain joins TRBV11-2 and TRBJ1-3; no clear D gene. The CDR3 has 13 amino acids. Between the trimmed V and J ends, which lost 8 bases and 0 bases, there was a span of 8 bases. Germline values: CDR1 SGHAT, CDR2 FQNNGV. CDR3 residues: CASGQNSGNTIYF. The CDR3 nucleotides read TGTGCCAGCGGCCAGAACTCTGGAAACACCATATATTTT.

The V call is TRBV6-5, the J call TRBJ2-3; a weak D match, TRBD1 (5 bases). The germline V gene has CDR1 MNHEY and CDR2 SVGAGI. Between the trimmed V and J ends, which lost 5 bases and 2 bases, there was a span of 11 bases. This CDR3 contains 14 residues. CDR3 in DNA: TGTGCCAGCAGTACCTGGGGCAACACAGATACGCAGTATTTT. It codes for CASSTWGNTDTQYF.

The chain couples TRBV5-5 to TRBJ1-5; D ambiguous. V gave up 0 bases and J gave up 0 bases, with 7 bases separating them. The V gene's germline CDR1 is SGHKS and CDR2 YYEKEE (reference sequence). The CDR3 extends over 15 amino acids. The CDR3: CASSLAGNSNQPQHF. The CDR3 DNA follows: TGTGCCAGCAGCTTGGCAGGTAATAGCAATCAGCCCCAGCATTTT.

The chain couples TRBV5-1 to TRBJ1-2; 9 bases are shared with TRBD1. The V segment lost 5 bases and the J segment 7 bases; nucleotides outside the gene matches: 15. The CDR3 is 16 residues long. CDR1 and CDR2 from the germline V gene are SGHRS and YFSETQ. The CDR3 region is CASSPGQGSLKVGYTF. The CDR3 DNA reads TGCGCCAGCAGTCCGGGACAGGGTTCCCTTAAGGTTGGCTACACCTTC.

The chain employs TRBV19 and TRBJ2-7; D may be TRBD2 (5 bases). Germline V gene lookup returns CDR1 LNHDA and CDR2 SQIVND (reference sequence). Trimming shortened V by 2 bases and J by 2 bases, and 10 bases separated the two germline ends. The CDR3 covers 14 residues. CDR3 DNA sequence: TGTGCCAGTAGTATAAACCGGGGAACCTACGAGCAGTACTTC. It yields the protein CASSINRGTYEQYF.

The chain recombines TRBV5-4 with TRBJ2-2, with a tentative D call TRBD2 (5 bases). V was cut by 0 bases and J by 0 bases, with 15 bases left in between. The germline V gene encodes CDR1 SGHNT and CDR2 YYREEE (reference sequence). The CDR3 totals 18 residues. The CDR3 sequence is CASSLDPSPDSNTGELFF. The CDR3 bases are TGTGCCAGCAGCTTGGATCCTAGCCCTGATTCGAACACCGGGGAGCTGTTTTTT.

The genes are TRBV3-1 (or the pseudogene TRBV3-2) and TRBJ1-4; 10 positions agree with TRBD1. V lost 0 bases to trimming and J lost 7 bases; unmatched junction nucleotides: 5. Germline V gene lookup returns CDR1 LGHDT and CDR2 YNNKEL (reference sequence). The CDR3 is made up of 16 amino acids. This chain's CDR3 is CASSQEGTGAFEKLFF. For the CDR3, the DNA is TGTGCCAGCAGCCAAGAAGGGACAGGGGCATTTGAAAAACTGTTTTTT.

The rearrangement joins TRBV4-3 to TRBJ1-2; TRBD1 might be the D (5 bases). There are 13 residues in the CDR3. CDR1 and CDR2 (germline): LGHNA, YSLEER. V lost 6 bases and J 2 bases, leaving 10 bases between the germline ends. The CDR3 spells CASSNDRNYGYTF. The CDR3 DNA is TGCGCCAGCAGTAACGACAGAAACTATGGCTACACCTTC.

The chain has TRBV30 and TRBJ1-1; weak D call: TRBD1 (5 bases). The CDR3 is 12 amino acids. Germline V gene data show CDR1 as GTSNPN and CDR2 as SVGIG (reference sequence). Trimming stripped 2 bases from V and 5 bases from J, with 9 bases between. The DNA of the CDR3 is TGTGCCTGGAGTAGGGAGGGGACTGAAGCTTTCTTT. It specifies CAWSREGTEAFF.

For the CDR3, the DNA is TGTGCCACAATGCAGGGTATCCTCTATGGCTACACCTTC. Amino acid sequence: CATMQGILYGYTF. The rearrangement joins TRBV19 to TRBJ1-2; D is perhaps TRBD1 (5 bases). V dropped 10 bases and J dropped 4 bases, with 16 bases sitting between them. Germline V gene sequence: CDR1 LNHDA, CDR2 SQIVND (reference sequence). The CDR3 extends over 13 amino acids.

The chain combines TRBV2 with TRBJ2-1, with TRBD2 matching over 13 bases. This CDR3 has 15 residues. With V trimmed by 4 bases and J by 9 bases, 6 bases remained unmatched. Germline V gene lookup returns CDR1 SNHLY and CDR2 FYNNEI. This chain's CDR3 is CASSGGLAGSGEQFF. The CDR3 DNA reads TGTGCCAGCAGTGGGGGACTAGCGGGAAGCGGTGAGCAGTTCTTC.

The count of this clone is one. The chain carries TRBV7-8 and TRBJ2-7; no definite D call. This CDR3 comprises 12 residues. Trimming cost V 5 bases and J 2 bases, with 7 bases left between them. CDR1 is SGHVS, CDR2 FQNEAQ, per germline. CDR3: CASSLRAYEQYF. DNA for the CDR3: TGTGCCAGCAGCCTACGGGCCTACGAGCAGTACTTC.

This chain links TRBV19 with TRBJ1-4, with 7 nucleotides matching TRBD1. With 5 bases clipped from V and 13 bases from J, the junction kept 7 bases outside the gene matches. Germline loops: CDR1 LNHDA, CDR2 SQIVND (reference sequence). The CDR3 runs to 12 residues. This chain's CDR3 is CASSLRQGGLFF. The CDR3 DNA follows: TGTGCCAGTAGTCTCAGACAGGGAGGACTGTTTTTT.

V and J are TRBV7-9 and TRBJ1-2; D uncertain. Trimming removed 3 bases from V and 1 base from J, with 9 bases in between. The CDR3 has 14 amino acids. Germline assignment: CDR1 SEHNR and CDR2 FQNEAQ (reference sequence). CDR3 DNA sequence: TGTGCCAGCAGCTTCGGTGATTATAACTATGGCTACACCTTC. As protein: CASSFGDYNYGYTF.

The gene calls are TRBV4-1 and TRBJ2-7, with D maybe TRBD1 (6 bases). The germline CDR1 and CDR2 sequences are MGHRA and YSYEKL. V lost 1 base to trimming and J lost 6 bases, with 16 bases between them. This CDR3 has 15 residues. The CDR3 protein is CASSQAQGLSFEQYF. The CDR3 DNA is TGCGCCAGCAGCCAAGCCCAGGGGCTAAGTTTCGAGCAGTACTTC.

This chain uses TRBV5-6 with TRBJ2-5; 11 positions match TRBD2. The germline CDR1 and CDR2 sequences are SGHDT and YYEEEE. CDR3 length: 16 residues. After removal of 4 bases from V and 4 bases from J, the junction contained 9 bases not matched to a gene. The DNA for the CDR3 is TGTGCCAGCAGCCCTGATAGCGGGAGGGCCCTAGAGACCCAGTACTTC. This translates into CASSPDSGRALETQYF.

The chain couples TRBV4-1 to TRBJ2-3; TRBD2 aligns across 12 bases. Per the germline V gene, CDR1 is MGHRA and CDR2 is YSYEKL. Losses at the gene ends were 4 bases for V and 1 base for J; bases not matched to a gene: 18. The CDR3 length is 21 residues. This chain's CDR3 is CASSPLPTSGRRGWGTDTQYF. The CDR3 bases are TGCGCCAGCAGCCCATTACCTACTAGCGGGAGGCGAGGCTGGGGCACAGATACGCAGTATTTT.

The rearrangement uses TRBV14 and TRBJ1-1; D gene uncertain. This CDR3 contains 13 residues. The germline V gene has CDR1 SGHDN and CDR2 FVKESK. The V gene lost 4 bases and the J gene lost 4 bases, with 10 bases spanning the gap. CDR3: CASSPALGTEAFF. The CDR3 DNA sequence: TGTGCCAGCAGCCCCGCTCTAGGCACTGAAGCTTTCTTT.

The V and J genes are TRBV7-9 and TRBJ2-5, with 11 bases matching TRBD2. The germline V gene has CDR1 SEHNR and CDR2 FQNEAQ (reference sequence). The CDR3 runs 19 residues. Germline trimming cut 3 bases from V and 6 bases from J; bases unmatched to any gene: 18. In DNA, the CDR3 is TGTGCCAGCAGCTTGGCGCGTAGCGGGAGGGCCTCGGGGAGGAAGACCCAGTACTTC. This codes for CASSLARSGRASGRKTQYF. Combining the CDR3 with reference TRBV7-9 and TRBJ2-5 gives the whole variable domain DTGVSQNPRHKITKRGQNVTFRCDPISEHNRLYWYRQTLGQGPEFLTYFQNEAQLEKSRLLSDRFSAERPKGSFSTLEIQRTEQGDSAMYLCASSLARSGRASGRKTQYFGPGTRLLVL.

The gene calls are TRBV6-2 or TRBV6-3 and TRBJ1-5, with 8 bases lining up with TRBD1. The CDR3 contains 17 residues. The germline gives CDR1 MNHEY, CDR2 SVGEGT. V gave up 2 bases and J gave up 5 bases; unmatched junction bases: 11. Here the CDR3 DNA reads TGTGCCAGCAGTTACCGGTTGGGCAGGGGGCCGGATCAGCCCCAGCATTTT. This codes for CASSYRLGRGPDQPQHF.

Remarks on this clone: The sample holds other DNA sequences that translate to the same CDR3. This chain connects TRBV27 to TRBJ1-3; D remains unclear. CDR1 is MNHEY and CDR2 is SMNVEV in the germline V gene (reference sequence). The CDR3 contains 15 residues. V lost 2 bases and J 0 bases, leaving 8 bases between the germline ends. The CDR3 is CASSLGRGSGNTIYF. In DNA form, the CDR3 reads TGTGCCAGCAGTTTAGGCAGAGGCTCTGGAAACACCATATATTTT.

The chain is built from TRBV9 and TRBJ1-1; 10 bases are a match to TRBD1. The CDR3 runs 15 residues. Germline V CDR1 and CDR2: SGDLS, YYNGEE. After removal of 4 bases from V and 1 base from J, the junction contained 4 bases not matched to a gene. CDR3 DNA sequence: TGTGCCAGCAGCCCCCGGACAGGGGGGAACACTGAAGCTTTCTTT. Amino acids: CASSPRTGGNTEAFF.

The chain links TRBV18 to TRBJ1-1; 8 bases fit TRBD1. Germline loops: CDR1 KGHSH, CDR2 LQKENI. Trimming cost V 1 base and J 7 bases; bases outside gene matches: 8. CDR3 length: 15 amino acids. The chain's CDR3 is CASSPLPGGSGEAFF. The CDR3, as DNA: TGTGCCAGCTCACCACTACCAGGGGGCTCGGGTGAAGCTTTCTTT.

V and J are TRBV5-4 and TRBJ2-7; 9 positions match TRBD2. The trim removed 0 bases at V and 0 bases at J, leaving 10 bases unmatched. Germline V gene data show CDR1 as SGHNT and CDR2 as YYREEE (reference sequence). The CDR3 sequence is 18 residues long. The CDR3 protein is CASSLVGASGTSSYEQYF. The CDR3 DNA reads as TGTGCCAGCAGCTTGGTCGGGGCTAGCGGGACCAGCTCCTACGAGCAGTACTTC.

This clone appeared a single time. CDR3: CASSPTAMNTEAFF. The CDR3 DNA is TGTGCCAGCAGCCCGACAGCGATGAACACTGAAGCTTTCTTT. The chain has TRBV9 and TRBJ1-1; D is possibly TRBD1 (5 bases). The germline gives CDR1 SGDLS, CDR2 YYNGEE. The CDR3 runs to 14 residues. V lost 4 bases to trimming and J lost 0 bases, with 10 bases between them.

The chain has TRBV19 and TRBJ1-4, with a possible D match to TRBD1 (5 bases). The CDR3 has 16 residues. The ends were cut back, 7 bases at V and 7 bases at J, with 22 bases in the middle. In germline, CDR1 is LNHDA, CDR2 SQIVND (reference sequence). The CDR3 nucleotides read TGTGCCAGTATGGTTATTTGGGGGGAAAGTGGTGAAAAACTGTTTTTT. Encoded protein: CASMVIWGESGEKLFF.

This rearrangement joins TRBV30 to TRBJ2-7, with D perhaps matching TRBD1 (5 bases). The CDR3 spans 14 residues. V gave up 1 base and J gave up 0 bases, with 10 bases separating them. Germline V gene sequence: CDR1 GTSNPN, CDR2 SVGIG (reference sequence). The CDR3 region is CAWSAGIGSYEQYF. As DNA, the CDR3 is TGTGCCTGGAGTGCAGGGATCGGCTCCTACGAGCAGTACTTC. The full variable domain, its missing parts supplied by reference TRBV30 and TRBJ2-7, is SQTIHQWPATLVQPVGSPLSLECTVEGTSNPNLYWYRQAAGRGLQLLFYSVGIGQISSEVPQNLSASRPQDRQFILSSKKLLLSDSGFYLCAWSAGIGSYEQYFGPGTRLTVT.

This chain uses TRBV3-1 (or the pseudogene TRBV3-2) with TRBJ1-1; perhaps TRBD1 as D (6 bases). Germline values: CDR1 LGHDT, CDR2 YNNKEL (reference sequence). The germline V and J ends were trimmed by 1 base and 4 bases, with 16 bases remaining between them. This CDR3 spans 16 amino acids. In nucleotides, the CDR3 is TGTGCCAGCAGCCAAGGCGGACAGTTTAGGGGCACTGAAGCTTTCTTT. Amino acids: CASSQGGQFRGTEAFF.